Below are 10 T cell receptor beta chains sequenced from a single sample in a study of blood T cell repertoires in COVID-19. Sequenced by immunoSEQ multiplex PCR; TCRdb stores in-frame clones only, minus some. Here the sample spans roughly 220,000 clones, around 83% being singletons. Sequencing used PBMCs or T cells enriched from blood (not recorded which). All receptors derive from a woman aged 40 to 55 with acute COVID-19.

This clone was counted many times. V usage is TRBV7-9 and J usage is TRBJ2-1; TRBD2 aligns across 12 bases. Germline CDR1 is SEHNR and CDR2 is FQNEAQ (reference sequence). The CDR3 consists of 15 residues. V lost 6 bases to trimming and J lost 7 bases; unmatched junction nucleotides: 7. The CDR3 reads CASSYTLAGGNEQFF. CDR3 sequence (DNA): TGTGCCAGCAGTTATACACTAGCGGGAGGAAATGAGCAGTTCTTC. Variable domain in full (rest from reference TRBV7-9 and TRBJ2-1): DTGVSQNPRHKITKRGQNVTFRCDPISEHNRLYWYRQTLGQGPEFLTYFQNEAQLEKSRLLSDRFSAERPKGSFSTLEIQRTEQGDSAMYLCASSYTLAGGNEQFFGPGTRLTVL.

The CDR3 nucleotides read TGCGCCAGCAGCCAAGCCAGGGGGAGCGGGGAGCTGTTTTTT. Amino acids: CASSQARGSGELFF. V and J are TRBV4-3 and TRBJ2-2, with 7 bases identical to TRBD1. The V gene end was trimmed by 1 base and the J gene end by 7 bases; junction bases not matched to a gene: 3. The CDR3 extends over 14 amino acids. The germline V gene has CDR1 LGHNA and CDR2 YSLEER.

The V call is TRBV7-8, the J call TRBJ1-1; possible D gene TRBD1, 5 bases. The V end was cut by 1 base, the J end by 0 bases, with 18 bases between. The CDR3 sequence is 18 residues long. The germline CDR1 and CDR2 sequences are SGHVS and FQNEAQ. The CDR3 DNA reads TGTGCCAGCAGCTTAGAGCGCCAGGGTCCTACAATGAACACTGAAGCTTTCTTT. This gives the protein CASSLERQGPTMNTEAFF.

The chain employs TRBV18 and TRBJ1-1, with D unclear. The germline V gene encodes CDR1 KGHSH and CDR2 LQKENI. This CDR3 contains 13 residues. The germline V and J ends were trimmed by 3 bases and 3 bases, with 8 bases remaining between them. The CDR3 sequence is CASSPLGDTEAFF. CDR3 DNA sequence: TGTGCCAGCTCACCCCTCGGGGACACTGAAGCTTTCTTT.

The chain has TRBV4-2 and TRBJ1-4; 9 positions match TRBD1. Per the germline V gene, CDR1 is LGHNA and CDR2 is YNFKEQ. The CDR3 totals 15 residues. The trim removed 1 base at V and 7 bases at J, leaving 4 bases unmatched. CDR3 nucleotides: TGTGCCAGCAGCCAAGTCGCGGGACAGGGTGAAAAACTGTTTTTT. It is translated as CASSQVAGQGEKLFF.

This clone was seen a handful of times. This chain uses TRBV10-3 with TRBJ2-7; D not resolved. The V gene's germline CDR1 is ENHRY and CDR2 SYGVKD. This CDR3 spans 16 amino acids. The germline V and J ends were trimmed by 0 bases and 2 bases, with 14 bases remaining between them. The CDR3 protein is CAISESVVPGTYEQYF. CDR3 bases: TGTGCCATCAGTGAGTCGGTGGTCCCGGGTACCTACGAGCAGTACTTC.

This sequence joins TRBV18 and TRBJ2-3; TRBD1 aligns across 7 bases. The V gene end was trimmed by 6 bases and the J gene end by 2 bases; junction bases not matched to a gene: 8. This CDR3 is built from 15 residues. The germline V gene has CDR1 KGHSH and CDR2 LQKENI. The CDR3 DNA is TGTGCCAGCTCCCCCAACAGGGGACCCACAGATACGCAGTATTTT. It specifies CASSPNRGPTDTQYF.

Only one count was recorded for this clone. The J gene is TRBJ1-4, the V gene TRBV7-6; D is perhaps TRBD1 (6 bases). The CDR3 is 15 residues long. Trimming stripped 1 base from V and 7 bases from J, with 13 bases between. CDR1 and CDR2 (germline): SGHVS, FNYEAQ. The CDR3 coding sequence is TGTGCCAGCAGCTTAGTATTGGGGGCGAGTGAAAAACTGTTTTTT. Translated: CASSLVLGASEKLFF.

CDR3: CASSLALQGAAYGYTF. The CDR3 DNA reads TGCGCCAGCAGCTTGGCCTTGCAGGGGGCGGCATATGGCTACACCTTC. The chain links TRBV5-1 to TRBJ1-2; TRBD1 agrees at 8 bases. The J segment lost 5 bases and the V segment lost 0 bases, leaving 9 bases of the junction unmatched. The CDR3 length is 16 residues. CDR1 is SGHRS, CDR2 YFSETQ, per germline.

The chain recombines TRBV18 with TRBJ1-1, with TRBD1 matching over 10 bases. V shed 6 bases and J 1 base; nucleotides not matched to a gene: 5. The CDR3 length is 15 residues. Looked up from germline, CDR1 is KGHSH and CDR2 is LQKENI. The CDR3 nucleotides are TGTGCCAGCTCTCAAGGACAGGGGGGGAACACTGAAGCTTTCTTT. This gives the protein CASSQGQGGNTEAFF.